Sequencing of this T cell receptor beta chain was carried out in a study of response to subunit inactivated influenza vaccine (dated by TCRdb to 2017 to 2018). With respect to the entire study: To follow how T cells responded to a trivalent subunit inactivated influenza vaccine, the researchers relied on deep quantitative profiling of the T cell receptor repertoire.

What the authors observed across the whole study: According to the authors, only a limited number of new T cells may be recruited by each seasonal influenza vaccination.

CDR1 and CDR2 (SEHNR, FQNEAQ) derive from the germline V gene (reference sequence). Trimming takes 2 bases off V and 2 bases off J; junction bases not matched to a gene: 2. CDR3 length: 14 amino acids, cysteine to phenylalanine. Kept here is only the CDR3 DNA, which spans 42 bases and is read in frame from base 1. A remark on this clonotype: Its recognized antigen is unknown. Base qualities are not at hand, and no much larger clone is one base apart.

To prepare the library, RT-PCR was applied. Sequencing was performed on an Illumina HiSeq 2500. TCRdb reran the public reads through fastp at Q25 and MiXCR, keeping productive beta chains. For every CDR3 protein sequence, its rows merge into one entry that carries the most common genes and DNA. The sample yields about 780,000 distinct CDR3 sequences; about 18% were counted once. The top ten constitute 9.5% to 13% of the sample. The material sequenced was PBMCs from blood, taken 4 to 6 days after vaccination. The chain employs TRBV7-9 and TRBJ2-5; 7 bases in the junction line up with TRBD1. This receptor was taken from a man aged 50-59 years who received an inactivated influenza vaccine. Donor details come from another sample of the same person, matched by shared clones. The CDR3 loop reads CASSLLTGQETQYF. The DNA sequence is TGTGCCAGCAGCTTACTGACAGGGCAAGAGACCCAGTACTTC.